The text below deals with one T cell receptor (beta chain). This sample is drawn from a study of T cells in localized non-small cell lung cancer. Germline CDR1 and CDR2: MNHEY and SVGAGI. This CDR3 contains 13 residues. Trimming removed 0 bases at V and 3 bases at J, with 6 bases between. The table came from immunoSEQ multiplex PCR; TCRdb's copy has only in-frame clones and leaves some out. The data show around 8,000 clones, 92% seen once. The source material was peripheral blood mononuclear cells, sampled before any cancer treatment. The chain carries TRBV6-5 and TRBJ2-7; tentatively, D is TRBD2 (5 bases). The clonotype originates from a male donor at least 60 years old with stage II lung adenocarcinoma. The CDR3 DNA sequence: TGTGCCAGCAGTTACTCCACTAGCTACGAGCAGTACTTC. Translation: CASSYSTSYEQYF.